This T cell receptor beta chain is drawn from a study of T cells after yellow fever vaccination (dated by TCRdb to about 2019). The study in broad terms: Libraries from fractions with low cell numbers were prepared with the SMART-Seq v4 Ultra Low Input RNA kit. The cohort comprised two healthy male donors, one aged 18 to 30 and one aged 30 to 40 years. Bulk PBMC replicates and cell subsets were isolated from blood drawn at multiple timepoints before and after both primary and secondary immunization. To follow T-cell clones before and after both primary and booster YFV17D yellow fever vaccination, bulk TCR alpha and beta repertoires underwent longitudinal sequencing.

The germline ends are 11 bases apart after V is trimmed by 5 bases and J by 4 bases. From the germline V gene, CDR1 is MNHNS and CDR2 is SASEGT. Taken from cysteine to phenylalanine, the CDR3 has 13 residues. CDR3 DNA only is kept here, 39 bases in frame from base 1. Regarding this clonotype: This receptor's antigen is unknown. Per-base qualities were not stored, and no clone one base away is much larger.

Study-wide conclusions, independent of this receptor: A small share of clonotypes occurred in both CD4 and CD8 compartments, likely arising from convergent recombination. Most clones expanded after primary vaccination (about 96% of CD4 and roughly 90% of CD8) were re-detected after the booster, suggesting that broad memory maintenance occurred. Because abundant contaminating clonotypes from the bulk population could be contained in FACS-sorted repertoires, computational filtering was required. The secondary T-cell response was weaker than the primary response but faster, peaking on day 5 instead of day 15. Because the study included only two donors, the extent to which the findings can be generalized is limited.

The treatment or condition label of this sample denotes: live attenuated yellow fever vaccine strain. A standard Ficoll-Paque protocol was used to isolate PBMCs from peripheral blood. Dynabeads CD4 and CD8 positive selection kits were used to isolate the CD4 and CD8 T-cell fractions. RNA was extracted with TriZol from bulk PBMCs, CD4 and CD8 fractions, and dextramer-positive and dextramer-negative fractions. Reads for this sample came from an Illumina NovaSeq 6000. TCR cDNA was synthesized by 5'RACE template switching, through which a universal primer site and unique molecular identifiers were introduced. Priming for cDNA synthesis came from both the TCR alpha and TCR beta constant segments. Libraries were amplified in two PCR steps, with sample barcodes and sequencing adapters added in the second step. Libraries were sequenced on Illumina HiSeq 2500 (2x100 bp) or NovaSeq (2x150 bp). The original pipeline was this. MIGEC was used to demultiplex reads and collapse the reads into UMI consensus sequences, and MiXCR was used for V(D)J alignment. Vaccine-responding clonotypes were defined with edgeR using replicate PBMC samples, requiring FDR below 0.01 and a log2 fold change above 5 up to day 15. Bulk clonotypes were assigned CD4 or CD8 identity according to which sequenced CD4 or CD8 repertoire held them at higher abundance. TCRdb ran its own pipeline on the public reads, namely fastp trimming at Q25 and MiXCR clone calling, and kept in-frame beta chains. All rows with the same CDR3 protein become a single entry with the most common DNA and genes. None of the V and J calls come from the authors' own analysis; TCRdb made them. Present in this sample are about 200,000 distinct CDR3 sequences, roughly 3% of which were seen just once. Roughly 3% of the sample comes from the top ten.

The sample in question was CD4+ T cells sorted from PBMCs, obtained 10 days after the yellow fever booster vaccination. The sequence came from a man between 18 and 35 years old who received the YFV17D yellow fever vaccine. The sequence is built from TRBV6-1 and TRBJ1-1, with a weak D call of TRBD1 (6 bases match). The CDR3 region: CASSFKGGTEAFF. The bases are TGTGCCAGCAGTTTTAAGGGGGGCACTGAAGCTTTCTTT.